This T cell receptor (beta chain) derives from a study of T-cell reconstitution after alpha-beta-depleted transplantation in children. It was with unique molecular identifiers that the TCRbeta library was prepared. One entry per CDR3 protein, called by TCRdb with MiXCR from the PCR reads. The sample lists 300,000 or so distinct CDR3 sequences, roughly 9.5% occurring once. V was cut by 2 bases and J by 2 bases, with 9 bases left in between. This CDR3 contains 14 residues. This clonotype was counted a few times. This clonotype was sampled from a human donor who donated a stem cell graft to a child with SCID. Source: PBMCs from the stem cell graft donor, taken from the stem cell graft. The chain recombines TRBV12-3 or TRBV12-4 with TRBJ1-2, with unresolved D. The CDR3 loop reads CASSLHSINYGYTF. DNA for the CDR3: TGTGCCAGCAGTTTACACAGTATAAACTATGGCTACACCTTC.